The next 2 T cell receptor beta chains were all read from a single sample in a study of blood T cell repertoires in COVID-19. This table comes from immunoSEQ multiplex PCR, and its TCRdb copy is limited to in-frame clones, with some not included. The sample includes roughly 84,000 clones, 80% of them seen just once. The sequenced sample was peripheral blood. The receptor set was obtained from a woman aged 40 to 50 with active or convalescent COVID-19.

The V call is TRBV5-6, the J call TRBJ2-5, with D possibly TRBD2 on 7 matching bases. CDR3 size: 15 residues. Trimming left V 0 bases short and J 5 bases short, with 14 bases between. Germline values: CDR1 SGHDT, CDR2 YYEEEE. The CDR3 DNA sequence: TGTGCCAGCAGCTTGGAGGGGGGGCCATGGGAGACCCAGTACTTC. This codes for CASSLEGGPWETQYF.

This clone was detected only a few times. Other nucleotide sequences in the sample specify the same CDR3. The chain is built from TRBV5-1 and TRBJ1-1; D is possibly TRBD1 (5 bases). CDR3 length equals 14 residues. Trimming shortened V by 0 bases and J by 5 bases, and 11 bases separated the two germline ends. CDR1 is SGHRS and CDR2 is YFSETQ in the germline V gene. CDR3 in DNA: TGCGCCAGCAGCTTGGCTACAGGCGGAACTGAAGCTTTCTTT. Its protein product is CASSLATGGTEAFF.